What follows are 22 T cell receptor beta chains derived from one specimen sequenced in a study of Ad26.COV2.S vaccination and SARS-CoV-2 variants. Treatment indicated: some 19 received Ad26.COV2.S at low or high dose, single or two shots; 5 received placebo; per-sample allocation not given. Specimen acquisition occurred on day 63 following the initial vaccine or placebo injection. The data were produced by immunoSEQ multiplex PCR, yet TCRdb's version contains in-frame clones alone and is incomplete. This table holds under 600,000 clones, about 89% found once. Specimen: peripheral blood, collected in a trial of Ad26.COV2.S vaccine versus placebo. Source of these receptors: a person between 18 and 65 years old who received the Ad26.COV2.S COVID-19 vaccine or a placebo.

The chain joins TRBV4-2 to TRBJ2-1; 14 bases align to TRBD2. Germline V gives CDR1 LGHNA, CDR2 YNFKEQ. The CDR3 covers 19 residues. V lost 4 bases and J lost 9; bases outside the gene matches: 17. This chain's CDR3 is CASSPTRSPGLAGDGEQFF. Written as DNA, the CDR3 is TGTGCCAGCAGCCCAACAAGGTCACCGGGACTAGCGGGAGACGGTGAGCAGTTCTTC.

This chain joins TRBV19 and TRBJ2-6; D might be TRBD1 (5 bases). Trimming pared 7 bases from V and 4 bases from J, leaving 14 bases between. The CDR3 is 15 residues long. Germline V gives CDR1 LNHDA, CDR2 SQIVND (reference sequence). CDR3 nucleotides: TGTGCCAGTACCCAAGGGGTCTACGGGGCCAACGTCCTGACTTTC. Translation gives CASTQGVYGANVLTF. Based on the CDR3 plus reference TRBV19 and TRBJ2-6, the full variable domain is DGGITQSPKYLFRKEGQNVTLSCEQNLNHDAMYWYRQDPGQGLRLIYYSQIVNDFQKGDIAEGYSVSREKKESFPLTVTSAQKNPTAFYLCASTQGVYGANVLTFGAGSRLTVL.

V gene TRBV18 combines with J gene TRBJ2-7; TRBD2 might be the D (5 bases). There are 13 residues in the CDR3. Trimming shortened V by 6 bases and J by 4 bases, and 13 bases separated the two germline ends. Looked up from germline, CDR1 is KGHSH and CDR2 is LQKENI. The CDR3 DNA reads TGTGCCAGCTCTCTTAGCCGGGGTTACGAGCAGTACTTC. Residues: CASSLSRGYEQYF.

The V gene is TRBV7-2, the J gene TRBJ2-2; D may match TRBD1 or TRBD2 (5 bases each). The CDR3 totals 16 residues. In germline, CDR1 is SGHTA, CDR2 FQGNSA. Trimming took off 2 bases at V and 6 bases at J, with 16 bases between the two ends. This chain's CDR3 is CASSLWAGKLAGELFF. Here the CDR3 DNA reads TGTGCCAGCAGCTTATGGGCAGGGAAACTAGCCGGGGAGCTGTTTTTT.

In its sample, this clone was seen once. This chain joins TRBV28 and TRBJ1-1; possibly TRBD1 for D (5 bases). V gave up 7 bases and J gave up 10 bases, with 16 bases separating them. CDR3 length: 12 residues. Germline assignment: CDR1 MDHEN and CDR2 SYDVKM. The CDR3 here is CASKLGLDGAFF. The CDR3 DNA sequence: TGTGCCAGCAAACTGGGACTGGATGGAGCTTTCTTT.

The rearrangement links TRBV27 to TRBJ2-3; 8 bases fit TRBD2. Looked up from germline, CDR1 is MNHEY and CDR2 is SMNVEV (reference sequence). This CDR3 contains 15 residues. The ends lost 4 bases at V and 3 bases at J; junction bases unmatched: 6. CDR3 nucleotides: TGTGCCAGCAGTTATGGACTAGCAGAGACAGATACGCAGTATTTT. It yields the protein CASSYGLAETDTQYF.

The chain carries TRBV5-5 and TRBJ1-6; D is ambiguous. This CDR3 spans 15 amino acids. V was clipped by 2 bases and J by 8 bases, with 14 bases between them. Per the germline V gene, CDR1 is SGHKS and CDR2 is YYEKEE (reference sequence). CDR3 amino acids: CASSFIGFDYSPLHF. In DNA form, the CDR3 reads TGTGCCAGCAGCTTTATAGGGTTTGATTATTCACCCCTCCACTTT.

The genes are TRBV4-2 and TRBJ1-1; D gene uncertain. V was trimmed by 2 bases and J by 1 base, leaving 8 bases between them. This CDR3 spans 14 amino acids. Per the germline V gene, CDR1 is LGHNA and CDR2 is YNFKEQ. CDR3 region: CASSQPDKNTEAFF. For the CDR3, the DNA is TGTGCCAGCAGCCAACCCGACAAGAACACTGAAGCTTTCTTT.

The rearrangement links TRBV4-1 to TRBJ2-1; the match to TRBD1 covers 7 bases. Germline CDR1 reads MGHRA; CDR2 reads YSYEKL. This CDR3 region has 15 residues. Losses at the gene ends were 1 base for V and 5 bases for J; bases not matched to a gene: 5. The CDR3 DNA reads TGCGCCAGCAGCCAAGGCCCGGGACAGAACAATGAGCAGTTCTTC. The encoded protein is CASSQGPGQNNEQFF.

This CDR3 reads CASSPSGRAAEAFF. The CDR3 DNA follows: TGTGCCAGCTCCCCTAGTGGCCGGGCTGCTGAAGCTTTCTTT. The rearrangement links TRBV7-2 to TRBJ1-1; D gene unclear. Germline V gives CDR1 SGHTA, CDR2 FQGNSA. V was clipped by 8 bases and J by 6 bases, with 19 bases between them. The CDR3 covers 14 residues.

This rearrangement joins TRBV3-1 (or the pseudogene TRBV3-2) to TRBJ2-7, with 7 bases matching TRBD1. The junction had 22 bases not matched to a gene; V was cut back by 7 bases and J by 1 base. CDR1 is LGHDT, CDR2 YNNKEL, per germline (reference sequence). This CDR3 is built from 19 residues. This chain's CDR3 is CASTSLRGTAKSSSYEQYF. The DNA of the CDR3 is TGTGCCAGCACCTCACTGCGAGGGACAGCTAAATCGTCATCCTACGAGCAGTACTTC.

This clone was recorded only once. The J gene is TRBJ1-3, the V gene TRBV10-2; 11 nucleotides agree with TRBD1. Germline V gene sequence: CDR1 WSHSY, CDR2 SAAADI. This CDR3 region has 14 residues. J was trimmed by 2 bases and V by 6 bases; bases with no gene match: 0. The chain's CDR3 is CASRDRGPGNTIYF. The DNA of the CDR3 is TGCGCCAGCAGGGACAGGGGGCCTGGAAACACCATATATTTT.

The chain recombines TRBV6-6 with TRBJ2-7; tentatively, D is TRBD1 (6 bases). Germline loops: CDR1 MNHNY, CDR2 SVGAGI (reference sequence). The CDR3 runs to 14 residues. V shed 6 bases and J shed 2 bases, with 14 bases lying between them. The CDR3 region has the DNA TGTGCCAGCAGCACTGGCGGACAGCCCTACGAGCAGTACTTC. Translating gives CASSTGGQPYEQYF.

This sequence joins TRBV6-2 or TRBV6-3 and TRBJ2-7; D tentatively fits TRBD1 or TRBD2 (5 bases each). CDR1 MNHEY and CDR2 SVGEGT come from the germline V gene. V gave up 4 bases and J gave up 3 bases, with 19 bases separating them. The CDR3 is 16 residues long. CDR3 region: CASSSGTGTVGYEQYF. For the CDR3, the DNA is TGTGCCAGCAGTTCCGGGACCGGAACCGTGGGCTACGAGCAGTACTTC.

This chain links TRBV27 with TRBJ2-5; perhaps TRBD2 as D (5 bases). V was clipped by 6 bases and J by 7 bases, with 12 bases between them. The CDR3 runs 12 residues. The germline gives CDR1 MNHEY, CDR2 SMNVEV (reference sequence). The CDR3 protein is CASSSLRGTQYF. The CDR3 DNA follows: TGTGCCAGCAGCTCACTCCGGGGGACCCAGTACTTC.

This chain's CDR3 is CASSPFAASGNTIYF. In DNA form, the CDR3 reads TGTGCCAGCAGTCCCTTCGCAGCCTCTGGAAACACCATATATTTT. V gene TRBV6-5 combines with J gene TRBJ1-3; no definite D call. The CDR3 extends over 15 amino acids. V lost 5 bases and J 0 bases, leaving 11 bases between the germline ends. In germline, CDR1 is MNHEY, CDR2 SVGAGI.

The chain carries TRBV11-2 and TRBJ2-5; 7 bases fit TRBD1. Germline trimming cut 4 bases from V and 5 bases from J; bases unmatched to any gene: 7. CDR1 SGHAT and CDR2 FQNNGV come from the germline V gene. The CDR3 sequence is 14 residues long. The CDR3 is CASSSGGTGETQYF. The CDR3, as DNA: TGTGCCAGCAGCTCAGGGGGAACGGGGGAGACCCAGTACTTC.

This clone was seen a single time. The chain combines TRBV2 with TRBJ2-3; 7 bases map to TRBD2. The CDR3 spans 10 residues. CDR1 is SNHLY and CDR2 is FYNNEI in the germline V gene. Germline trimming cut 3 bases from V and 15 bases from J; bases unmatched to any gene: 3. CDR3: CASSETSIYF. In DNA, the CDR3 is TGTGCCAGCAGTGAGACTAGCATCTATTTT.

This clone was recorded only once. The chain combines TRBV5-6 with TRBJ1-1, with TRBD1 identical over 7 bases. Per the germline V gene, CDR1 is SGHDT and CDR2 is YYEEEE. The CDR3 runs to 14 residues. V shed 3 bases, J shed 10 bases, and the junction held 12 bases outside the gene matches. CDR3 residues: CASSSNRGREGAFF. CDR3 bases: TGTGCCAGCAGCTCGAACAGGGGTCGAGAGGGAGCTTTCTTT.

This clone appeared a single time. The chain couples TRBV6-5 to TRBJ2-1; D not resolved. Trimming removed 8 bases at V and 5 bases at J, with 10 bases between. The germline V gene encodes CDR1 MNHEY and CDR2 SVGAGI. This CDR3 region has 12 residues. CDR3 sequence (DNA): TGTGCCAGCCTCGACCAGAACAATGAGCAGTTCTTC. Encoded protein: CASLDQNNEQFF.

The gene calls are TRBV9 and TRBJ2-5; D possibly corresponds to TRBD2 (6 bases). V gave up 0 bases and J gave up 4 bases, with 10 bases separating them. CDR3 length: 14 residues. Germline loops: CDR1 SGDLS, CDR2 YYNGEE. Here the CDR3 reads CASSVDGGAETQYF. The CDR3 DNA follows: TGTGCCAGCAGCGTAGACGGGGGAGCAGAGACCCAGTACTTC.

A word on this clone: The same CDR3 arises from other DNA sequences in this sample as well. The V call is TRBV9, the J call TRBJ2-3; 8 positions agree with TRBD2. The J segment lost 1 base and the V segment lost 2 bases, leaving 3 bases of the junction unmatched. The V gene's germline CDR1 is SGDLS and CDR2 YYNGEE. The CDR3 sequence is 15 residues long. The chain's CDR3 is CASSVSSGGTDTQYF. In DNA form, the CDR3 reads TGTGCCAGCAGCGTTAGTAGCGGGGGCACAGATACGCAGTATTTT.